This T cell receptor beta chain was sequenced during a study of shared clonotypes between healthy human individuals. The naive CD8 population came from CD45RO-negative cells selected for CCR7, without terminally differentiated effector memory CD45RA+ cells. CDR3 size: 16 residues. CDR1 and CDR2 from the germline V gene are LNHNV and YYDKDF (reference sequence). Trimming pared 4 bases from V and 5 bases from J, leaving 19 bases between. Sequenced by immunoSEQ multiplex PCR; TCRdb stores in-frame clones only, minus some. Of about 2.1 million clones in the sample, roughly 93% were seen once. Source material: naive CD8+ T cells from PBMCs. The chain joins TRBV15 to TRBJ2-3; D possibly corresponds to TRBD2 (6 bases). This receptor was obtained from a man between 18 and 35 years old in good health. Some clones in this sample may be carry-over from other donors' samples. CDR3: CATSINRDSLGDTQYF. DNA for the CDR3: TGTGCCACCAGCATAAATCGGGACTCCCTCGGAGATACGCAGTATTTT.